The sequence of this TCR beta chain was determined in a study of cytomegalovirus exposure and HLA in healthy donors. Vbeta (60) and Jbeta (13) primers were used in the PCR. Measured with immunoSEQ multiplex PCR; TCRdb has only the in-frame clones, and not every one. The sample shows roughly 150,000 clones, around 76% of them seen only once. This clone came up a few times. CDR1 and CDR2 (germline): SGHRS, YFSETQ. The CDR3 loop spans 14 amino acids. Trimming removed 7 bases from V and 1 base from J, with 14 bases in between. The sequencing sample was made of PBMCs. V and J are TRBV5-1 and TRBJ1-1; the D is unclear. This receptor was taken from a girl aged 10-17 years in good health and CMV-seropositive. CDR3 region: CASARGSQNTEAFF. The CDR3 coding sequence is TGCGCCAGCGCCCGAGGCAGCCAGAACACTGAAGCTTTCTTT.